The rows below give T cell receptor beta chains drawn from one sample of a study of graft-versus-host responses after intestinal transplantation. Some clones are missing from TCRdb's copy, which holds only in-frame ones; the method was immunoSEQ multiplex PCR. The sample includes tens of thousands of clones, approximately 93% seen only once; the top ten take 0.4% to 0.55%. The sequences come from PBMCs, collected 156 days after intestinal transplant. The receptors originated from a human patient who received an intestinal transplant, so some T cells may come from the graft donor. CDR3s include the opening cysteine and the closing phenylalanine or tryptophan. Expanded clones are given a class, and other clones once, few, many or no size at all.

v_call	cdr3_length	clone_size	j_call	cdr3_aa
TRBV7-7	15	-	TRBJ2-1	CASSLGPTSYNEQFF
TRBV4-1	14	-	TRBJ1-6	CASSPAGLNSPLHF
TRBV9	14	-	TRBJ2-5	CASSVDRVQETQYF
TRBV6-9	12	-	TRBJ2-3	CASSLPEDTQYF
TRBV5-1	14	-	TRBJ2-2	CASSHTGGTGELFF
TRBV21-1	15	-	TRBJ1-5	CTSSPSWFGNQPQHF
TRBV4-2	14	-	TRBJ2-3	CASSVGGEADTQYF
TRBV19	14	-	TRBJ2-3	CASSLNQGPDTQYF
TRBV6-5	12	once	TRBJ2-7	CASYGSAYEQYF
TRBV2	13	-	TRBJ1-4	CASRRGPNEKLFF
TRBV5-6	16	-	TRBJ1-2	CASSLAWGQGIYGYTF
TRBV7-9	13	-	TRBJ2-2	CASSPPNAGELFF
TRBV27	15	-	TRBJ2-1	CASSFQDTGYNEQFF
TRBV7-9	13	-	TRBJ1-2	CASSPTANYGYTF
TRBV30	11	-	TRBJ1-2	CAWSAGLLYTF
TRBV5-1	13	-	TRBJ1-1	CASSLLQDTEAFF
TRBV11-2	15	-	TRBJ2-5	CASSLVQDYQETQYF
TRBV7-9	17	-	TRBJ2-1	CASSYRTSGEHDNEQFF
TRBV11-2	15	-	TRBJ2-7	CASSLGFGTGDEQYF
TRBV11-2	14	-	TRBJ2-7	CASSPWRGGYEQYF
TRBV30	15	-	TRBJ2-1	CAWTRGQVTTNEQFF
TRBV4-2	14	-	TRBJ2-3	CASSQPQGLGTQYF
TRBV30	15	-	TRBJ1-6	CAWSPTGVYNSPLHF
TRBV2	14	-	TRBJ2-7	CASRGGQGAYEQYF